Listed here are 23 T cell receptor beta chains from one sample, sequenced in a study of metastatic and nonmetastatic thyroid tumors. TCRdb reprocessed the PCR reads via MiXCR. The sample records under 35,000 clones, roughly 25% being singletons. Ahead of thyroid surgery, no patient had received treatment of any kind. Sample: blood. The receptors were sampled from a female donor with papillary thyroid cancer or a benign thyroid nodule (not recorded which). Some clones in this sample may be carry-over from other donors' samples.

With respect to this clone: The CDR3 does not close with the conserved phenylalanine or tryptophan, likely indicating a read error. The DNA is left out, because the CDR3 cannot be placed on it with certainty; the CDR3 is given as TCRdb lists it. The V call is TRBV7-2, the J call TRBJ2-6. The germline CDR1 and CDR2 sequences are SGHTA and FQGNSA. The CDR3 spans 8 amino acids, including both terminal residues. CDR3 sequence: CASSLDTL.

This clone showed up many times. The CDR3 spells CAWIPRENTEAFF. The CDR3, as DNA: TGTGCCTGGATACCCAGGGAGAACACTGAAGCTTTCTTT. J is TRBJ1-1 and V is TRBV30; D may be TRBD1 (5 bases). Between the trimmed V and J ends, which lost 4 bases and 1 base, there was a span of 10 bases. This CDR3 comprises 13 residues. Germline V CDR1 and CDR2: GTSNPN, SVGIG (reference sequence).

Regarding this clone: The germline gene is not matched at one end of the junction; a read error may be the cause. Other DNA sequences in this sample translate to the same CDR3. This rearrangement joins TRBV7-9 to TRBJ1-6; D remains ambiguous. This CDR3 region has 14 residues. CDR1 is SEHNR, CDR2 FQNEAQ, per germline (reference sequence). The CDR3 is CASSLAASESSLHF. The CDR3 DNA follows: TGTGCAAGCAGCTTAGCAGCCTCTGAAAGTTCCCTCCACTTT.

This clone occurred many times. This chain joins TRBV3-1 and TRBJ2-7, with a possible D match to TRBD2 (7 bases). This CDR3 is 17 amino acids long. From germline, CDR1 is LGHDT and CDR2 YNNKEL (reference sequence). Trimming left V 1 base short and J 3 bases short, with 19 bases between. The CDR3 is CASSQVGGREYIYEQYF. The CDR3, as DNA: TGTGCCAGCAGCCAAGTGGGGGGGCGGGAGTACATCTACGAGCAGTACTTC.

Many counts were recorded for this clone. This rearrangement joins TRBV20-1 to TRBJ1-5; D is ambiguous. The germline V gene encodes CDR1 DFQATT and CDR2 SNEGSKA (reference sequence). The V end lost 5 bases, the J end lost 1 base, and 18 bases lay between the germline ends. This CDR3 is 16 amino acids long. CDR3 sequence: CSASRTVSFSNQPQHF. For the CDR3, the DNA is TGCAGTGCTTCACGGACGGTCAGTTTCAGCAATCAGCCCCAGCATTTT.

This clone is medium-sized within its sample. The CDR3, as DNA: TGTGCCAGCTTACGACTAGGTTCCTACGAGCAGTACTTC. Protein: CASLRLGSYEQYF. The chain carries TRBV6-1 and TRBJ2-7; possibly TRBD2 for D (6 bases). Germline loops: CDR1 MNHNS, CDR2 SASEGT. This CDR3 region has 13 residues. Trimming took 8 bases from V and 1 from J, leaving 12 bases between them.

The chain joins TRBV5-1 to TRBJ2-7; D might be TRBD1 (5 bases). The CDR3 has 15 residues. Per germline, CDR1 SGHRS and CDR2 YFSETQ. V shed 4 bases and J shed 2 bases, with 16 bases lying between them. The CDR3 loop is CASSPRQWTPYEQYF. CDR3 sequence (DNA): TGCGCCAGCAGCCCACGGCAGTGGACACCCTACGAGCAGTACTTC. Together with reference TRBV5-1 and TRBJ2-7, the CDR3 gives the full variable domain: KAGVTQTPRYLIKTRGQQVTLSCSPISGHRSVSWYQQTPGQGLQFLFEYFSETQRNKGNFPGRFSGRQFSNSRSEMNVSTLELGDSALYLCASSPRQWTPYEQYFGPGTRLTVT.

J is TRBJ1-2 and V is TRBV7-3; a possible D gene is TRBD1 (5 bases). Trimming took off 1 base at V and 8 bases at J, with 20 bases between the two ends. The CDR3 spans 16 residues. CDR1 is SGHTA and CDR2 is FQGTGA in the germline V gene. The CDR3 here is CASSLSPGNPSRGYTF. CDR3 in DNA: TGTGCCAGCAGCTTAAGCCCAGGGAACCCCTCTAGAGGCTACACCTTC.

This clone was counted a few times. The chain carries TRBV28 and TRBJ2-3; 14 bases line up with TRBD2. V lost 5 bases, J lost 8 bases, and 9 bases stayed unmatched. The germline gives CDR1 MDHEN, CDR2 SYDVKM. The CDR3 covers 16 residues. The CDR3 loop is CASSRLGLAGVGTQYF. The CDR3 DNA follows: TGTGCCAGCAGTCGCTTGGGACTAGCGGGAGTAGGTACGCAGTATTTT.

This clone was counted ten times or more. It may be a read error: a sequence one base away is much more abundant. Other DNA sequences in this sample translate to the same CDR3. This chain uses TRBV6-1 with TRBJ2-7; TRBD2 is a possible D gene (5 bases). The CDR3 runs to 16 residues. Per the germline V gene, CDR1 is MNHNS and CDR2 is SASEGT. The CDR3 here is CASTPTPELGAYEQYF. The CDR3, as DNA: TGTGCTAGCACTCCCACGCCGGAGTTGGGAGCCTACGAGCAGTACTTC.

This clone was seen ten or more times. The chain couples TRBV7-9 to TRBJ2-7; 9 positions agree with TRBD1. Unmatched junction bases numbered 2, after V lost 4 bases and J lost 4 bases. The CDR3 length is 13 residues. Germline V gene data show CDR1 as SEHNR and CDR2 as FQNEAQ (reference sequence). As DNA, the CDR3 is TGTGCCAGCAGCTCCGGGACAGGGTACGAGCAGTACTTC. It specifies CASSSGTGYEQYF.

This clone has only a few counts. The chain employs TRBV28 and TRBJ1-5; perhaps TRBD1 as D (5 bases). The CDR3 loop spans 16 amino acids. V lost 2 bases and J 7 bases, leaving 18 bases between the germline ends. Germline lookup yields CDR1 MDHEN and CDR2 SYDVKM. In DNA form, the CDR3 reads TGTGCCAGCAGTTTACAAGGGGAGGTGGCCAGGCAGCCCCAGCATTTT. It encodes CASSLQGEVARQPQHF.

There are many counts of this clone. The chain carries TRBV7-2 and TRBJ2-2; D is unresolved. CDR1 and CDR2 (germline): SGHTA, FQGNSA. The germline V and J ends were trimmed by 4 bases and 0 bases, with 6 bases remaining between them. The CDR3 is made up of 14 amino acids. The CDR3 region has the DNA TGTGCCAGCAGCTCAGGAGCGAACACCGGGGAGCTGTTTTTT. As protein: CASSSGANTGELFF.

This clone appeared once. The chain employs TRBV20-1 and TRBJ1-1; D gene ambiguous. The CDR3 consists of 13 residues. Germline lookup yields CDR1 DFQATT and CDR2 SNEGSKA (reference sequence). Between the trimmed V and J ends, which lost 3 bases and 6 bases, there was a span of 14 bases. The CDR3 spells CSARYSQVAEAFF. DNA of the CDR3: TGCAGTGCTAGGTACAGCCAGGTGGCTGAAGCTTTCTTT.

This clone was found many times. This chain links TRBV2 with TRBJ2-3; 7 positions match TRBD2. With 5 bases clipped from V and 0 bases from J, the junction kept 5 bases outside the gene matches. Per the germline V gene, CDR1 is SNHLY and CDR2 is FYNNEI. The length of the CDR3 is 15 residues. The CDR3 coding sequence is TGTGCCAGCAGTCAAATTAGCGGGAGCACAGATACGCAGTATTTT. This sequence encodes CASSQISGSTDTQYF.

In this sample, this clone turned up many times. A single base separates this from a much larger clone, so it may be a read error. The same CDR3 arises from other DNA sequences in this sample as well. The rearrangement uses TRBV28 and TRBJ2-1; D gene ambiguous. CDR1 is MDHEN, CDR2 SYDVKM, per germline. This CDR3 contains 13 residues. CDR3 sequence reads: CASRRGPTNEQSF. CDR3 in DNA: TGTGCCAGCAGACGAGGACCCACCAATGAGCAGTCCTTC.

This clone was detected many times. The chain couples TRBV4-1 to TRBJ2-3, with TRBD1 matching 7 bases. V lost 0 bases, J lost 2 bases, and 8 bases stayed unmatched. Germline CDR1 is MGHRA and CDR2 is YSYEKL. The CDR3 contains 17 residues. CDR3 sequence (DNA): TGCGCCAGCAGCCAAGATATGACAGGGACCATCACAGATACGCAGTATTTT. Its translation: CASSQDMTGTITDTQYF.

This clone is medium-sized within its sample. The chain carries TRBV28 and TRBJ2-7; D may correspond to TRBD1 or TRBD2 (5 bases each). V shed 5 bases and J shed 5 bases, with 22 bases lying between them. The V gene's germline CDR1 is MDHEN and CDR2 SYDVKM. The CDR3 runs to 16 residues. In DNA, the CDR3 is TGTGCCAGCAGTCAACAAAGTGGGGACCCCTGGGACGAGCAGTACTTC. Protein product: CASSQQSGDPWDEQYF.

This clone was recorded many times. V and J are TRBV11-3 and TRBJ2-1; D is possibly TRBD1 or TRBD2 (5 bases each). Trimming shortened V by 5 bases and J by 10 bases, and 9 bases separated the two germline ends. CDR1 and CDR2 from the germline V gene are SGHNT and YENEEA. The CDR3 is 11 amino acids. CDR3 DNA: TGTGCCAGCAGCGAGGGGCGAGAGCAGTTCTTC. This gives the protein CASSEGREQFF.

This clone appeared many times. The chain has TRBV18 and TRBJ1-5, with D possibly TRBD1 on 5 matching bases. Trimming stripped 4 bases from V and 1 base from J, with 11 bases between. The CDR3 runs 15 residues. Germline values: CDR1 KGHSH, CDR2 LQKENI. CDR3 residues: CASSLGTLSNQPQHF. CDR3 coding DNA: TGTGCCAGCTCACTCGGGACTCTCAGCAATCAGCCCCAGCATTTT.

The chain couples TRBV30 to TRBJ2-7, with D tentatively TRBD1 (5 bases). Trimming shortened V by 1 base and J by 1 base, and 17 bases separated the two germline ends. The CDR3 totals 16 residues. Per germline, CDR1 GTSNPN and CDR2 SVGIG (reference sequence). The CDR3 sequence is CAWSGRKGRVSYEQYF. The DNA of the CDR3 is TGTGCCTGGAGTGGACGTAAGGGCAGGGTATCCTACGAGCAGTACTTC. Combining the CDR3 with reference TRBV30 and TRBJ2-7 gives the whole variable domain SQTIHQWPATLVQPVGSPLSLECTVEGTSNPNLYWYRQAAGRGLQLLFYSVGIGQISSEVPQNLSASRPQDRQFILSSKKLLLSDSGFYLCAWSGRKGRVSYEQYFGPGTRLTVT.

This clone has a handful of counts. A much larger clone lies a single base off, so this may be a read error. The chain combines TRBV7-9 with TRBJ2-7; D gene ambiguous. Germline V CDR1 and CDR2: SEHNR, FQNEAQ (reference sequence). The CDR3 has 13 amino acids. Trimming removed 5 bases at V and 6 bases at J, with 14 bases between. CDR3 sequence (DNA): TGTGCCAGCAGCCCCCCGTCCTCTACCGAGCAGTACTTC. Its protein is CASSPPSSTEQYF.

This clone was seen a few times. The conserved final phenylalanine or tryptophan is absent from the CDR3, which likely points to a read error. It is unclear where the CDR3 begins or ends on the DNA, so no DNA is shown, and the CDR3 is as TCRdb lists it. The chain combines TRBV11-3 with TRBJ2-5; TRBD1, the table's D call, was not compared with the DNA. The V gene's germline CDR1 is SGHNT and CDR2 YENEEA. The CDR3 has 16 residues if both end residues are counted. This CDR3 is CASSLARTRTGETQDC.